There are many counts of the clone carrying this T cell receptor (beta chain). Its target is unknown. The source of the sample is a study of early T cells in non-severe SARS-CoV-2 infection. Study overall: Chains stayed unpaired after sequencing of bulk RNA from unsorted whole blood. Findings and limits, study-wide: Sequences matched to VDJdb favored anti-spike CD8 responses, while private and CD4 specificities were missed.

Each cDNA molecule carried a unique molecular identifier. TCRdb passed the 5' RACE reads through MiXCR, listing each CDR3 protein once. This sample has roughly 86,000 distinct CDR3 sequences, with 6% to 7% found just once. CDR1 MNHEY and CDR2 SVGAGI come from the germline V gene. V was cut by 4 bases and J by 6 bases, with 9 bases left in between. The CDR3 spans 12 residues. This chain uses TRBV6-5 with TRBJ1-1; D perhaps matches TRBD1 (5 bases). The material sequenced was whole blood. The sequence came from an adult who was a healthcare worker with PCR-confirmed SARS-CoV-2 infection or an uninfected control (not recorded which). CDR3 region: CASSSGYSEAFF. The CDR3, as DNA: TGTGCCAGCAGTTCAGGGTACTCTGAAGCTTTCTTT.